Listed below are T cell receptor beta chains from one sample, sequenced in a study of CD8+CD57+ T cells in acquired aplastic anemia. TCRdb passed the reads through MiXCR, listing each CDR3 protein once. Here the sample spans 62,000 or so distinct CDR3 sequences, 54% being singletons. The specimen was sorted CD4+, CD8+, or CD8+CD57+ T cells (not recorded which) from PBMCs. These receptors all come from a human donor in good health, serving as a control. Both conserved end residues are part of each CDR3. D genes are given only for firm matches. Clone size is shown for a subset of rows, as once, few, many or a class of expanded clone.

CASSSRGLGYEQYF	TGTGCCAGCAGTTCGCGGGGGCTCGGCTACGAGCAGTACTTC	TRBV12-3/TRBV12-4	-	TRBJ2-7	-
CASSQELPVGVNTEAFF	TGTGCCAGCAGCCAAGAGCTTCCCGTAGGGGTGAACACTGAAGCTTTCTTT	TRBV3-1	many	TRBJ1-1	-
CAISMTWDRGSRSQGYTF	TGTGCCATCAGCATGACGTGGGACAGGGGAAGTAGATCCCAAGGCTACACCTTC	TRBV10-3	-	TRBJ1-2	TRBD1
CASSYLGDLTEAFF	TGTGCCAGCAGCTACTTGGGGGATTTGACTGAAGCTTTCTTT	TRBV13	many	TRBJ1-1	-
CASSFSERGRETQYF	TGTGCCAGCAGTTTCAGTGAGAGGGGGCGTGAGACCCAGTACTTC	TRBV12-3/TRBV12-4	-	TRBJ2-5	TRBD1
CSARQGGFHEQYF	TGCAGCGCAAGACAGGGGGGTTTCCACGAGCAGTACTTC	TRBV29-1	-	TRBJ2-7	TRBD1
CASSWDSEAFF	TGTGCCAGCAGCTGGGACAGTGAAGCTTTCTTT	TRBV6-1	-	TRBJ1-1	TRBD1
CAISEGTGVYGYTF	TGTGCCATCAGTGAGGGGACAGGGGTCTATGGCTACACCTTC	TRBV10-3	few	TRBJ1-2	TRBD1
CASSKGALEQYF	TGCGCCAGCAGCAAAGGGGCCCTCGAGCAGTACTTC	TRBV5-1	many	TRBJ2-7	-
CASSPMASGPQAHEQYF	TGTGCCAGCAGCCCAATGGCGAGCGGGCCTCAGGCCCACGAGCAGTACTTC	TRBV3-1	many	TRBJ2-7	-
CASSYVLAEYEQYF	TGTGCCAGCAGTTATGTTCTAGCGGAGTACGAGCAGTACTTC	TRBV28	many	TRBJ2-7	TRBD2
CASSLTSYEQYF	TGTGCCAGCAGCTTAACATCCTACGAGCAGTACTTC	TRBV7-9	-	TRBJ2-7	-
CASSLGTGGLYGYTF	TGTGCCAGCAGTCTGGGGACAGGGGGCCTCTATGGCTACACCTTC	TRBV12-3/TRBV12-4	many	TRBJ1-2	TRBD1
CASSKASGTVHEQFF	TGTGCCAGCAGTAAAGCTAGCGGAACTGTACATGAGCAGTTCTTC	TRBV6-1	many	TRBJ2-1	TRBD2
CSVATDNEQYF	TGCAGCGTGGCGACAGATAACGAGCAGTACTTC	TRBV29-1	-	TRBJ2-7	-
CASRGTFENYGYTF	TGTGCCAGCAGGGGGACATTTGAGAACTATGGCTACACCTTC	TRBV6-1	many	TRBJ1-2	-
CASSLVGAVAGYNEQFF	TGTGCCAGCAGCTTAGTGGGAGCCGTAGCGGGGTACAATGAGCAGTTCTTC	TRBV11-2	many	TRBJ2-1	TRBD2
CASSSNRGFEAFF	TGTGCCAGCAGTTCAAACAGGGGGTTTGAAGCTTTCTTT	TRBV27	few	TRBJ1-1	TRBD1
CASSNKQHESSYNEQFF	TGTGCCAGCAGTAATAAACAACACGAAAGCTCCTACAATGAGCAGTTCTTC	TRBV6-1	many	TRBJ2-1	-
CASAPGEGYQPQHF	TGTGCCAGCGCCCCGGGGGAAGGCTATCAGCCCCAGCATTTT	TRBV7-8	-	TRBJ1-5	-
CASSVGSGGAVAGELFF	TGTGCCAGCAGTGTCGGGTCAGGCGGGGCGGTGGCCGGGGAGCTGTTTTTT	TRBV25-1	-	TRBJ2-2	-
CASSIRDRVYEQYF	TGTGCCAGTAGTATTCGGGACAGGGTCTACGAGCAGTACTTC	TRBV19	many	TRBJ2-7	TRBD1
CASSFWTGGREDTQYF	TGTGCCAGCAGTTTTTGGACAGGGGGAAGAGAAGATACGCAGTATTTT	TRBV12-3/TRBV12-4	many	TRBJ2-3	TRBD1
CASKFGGNNGYTF	TGCGCCAGCAAATTTGGGGGTAATAATGGCTACACCTTC	TRBV10-1	-	TRBJ1-2	-
CATSRVTLNEQYF	TGTGCCACCAGCAGGGTGACTCTCAACGAGCAGTACTTC	TRBV15	-	TRBJ2-7	-
CASSNSDVLTF	TGTGCCAGTTCTAATTCCGACGTCCTGACTTTC	TRBV25-1	once	TRBJ2-6	-
CASSVDPLSQPQHF	TGTGCCAGCAGCGTAGATCCTTTGAGTCAGCCCCAGCATTTT	TRBV9	-	TRBJ1-5	-
CASGTGRGNEQFF	TGTGCCAGCGGGACAGGTAGAGGCAACGAGCAGTTCTTC	TRBV9	few	TRBJ2-1	TRBD1
CSARGGGAEAFF	TGCAGTGCTAGAGGGGGAGGAGCTGAAGCTTTCTTT	TRBV20-1	-	TRBJ1-1	-
CATSQEPGGGITDTQYF	TGTGCCACCAGCCAGGAGCCAGGCGGGGGCATCACAGATACGCAGTATTTT	TRBV24-1	once	TRBJ2-3	-
CASSLSGGEKLFF	TGTGCCAGCAGTCTTTCCGGGGGGGAAAAACTGTTTTTT	TRBV6-1	-	TRBJ1-4	-
CASMPGLGDNEQFF	TGCGCCAGCATGCCAGGTCTGGGGGACAATGAGCAGTTCTTC	TRBV5-1	many	TRBJ2-1	-
CASSRRGEGLNEQFF	TGTGCCAGCAGTCGCAGGGGGGAGGGGCTCAATGAGCAGTTCTTC	TRBV6-1	many	TRBJ2-1	-
CASSSDRRQHF	TGTGCCAGTAGTAGTGACAGACGGCAGCATTTT	TRBV19	medium-sized	TRBJ1-5	-
CSASQPQETQYF	TGCAGTGCTAGCCAGCCCCAAGAGACCCAGTACTTC	TRBV20-1	-	TRBJ2-5	-
CASSSDRLQGAGNEQFF	TGTGCCAGCAGCTCGGATCGGTTGCAGGGGGCTGGGAATGAGCAGTTCTTC	TRBV5-6	-	TRBJ2-1	TRBD1
CSVVKDTEAFF	TGCAGCGTTGTGAAGGACACTGAAGCTTTCTTT	TRBV29-1	medium-sized	TRBJ1-1	-
CASSLSGHRGLQSYEQYF	TGTGCCAGCAGCTTAAGCGGACACAGGGGGCTTCAGTCCTACGAGCAGTACTTC	TRBV11-2	-	TRBJ2-7	TRBD1
CAWSRLAGGLSYEQYF	TGTGCCTGGAGTCGGCTAGCGGGAGGGCTTTCCTACGAGCAGTACTTC	TRBV30	many	TRBJ2-7	TRBD2
CSATGLAQETQYF	TGCAGTGCGACAGGACTAGCGCAAGAGACCCAGTACTTC	TRBV20-1	-	TRBJ2-5	TRBD2
CASSTSGGADTQYF	TGTGCCAGCAGCACTAGCGGGGGCGCAGATACGCAGTATTTT	TRBV6-4	many	TRBJ2-3	TRBD2
CASIGLMGIFTEAFF	TGTGCCAGCATCGGGTTGATGGGAATTTTCACTGAAGCTTTCTTT	TRBV18	-	TRBJ1-1	-
CASSVLQDTEAFF	TGTGCCAGCAGCGTATTACAGGACACTGAAGCTTTCTTT	TRBV7-3	-	TRBJ1-1	-
CASSGTGSPNAEAFF	TGTGCCAGCAGTGGGACAGGGTCACCGAACGCTGAAGCTTTCTTT	TRBV6-5	many	TRBJ1-1	TRBD1
CASSLPEGEKLFF	TGTGCCAGCAGCTTACCCGAGGGAGAAAAACTGTTTTTT	TRBV7-8	-	TRBJ1-4	-
CASSMRGSETQYF	TGTGCCAGTAGTATGCGGGGTTCAGAGACCCAGTACTTC	TRBV19	few	TRBJ2-5	-
CAIRAEAIYGYTF	TGTGCCATCAGAGCGGAAGCGATCTATGGCTACACCTTC	TRBV10-3	-	TRBJ1-2	-
CASSLAQRLSYEQYF	TGTGCCAGCAGCTTAGCGCAGCGCCTCTCCTACGAGCAGTACTTC	TRBV7-2	-	TRBJ2-7	-
CSADQGQGVDSPLHF	TGCAGTGCTGACCAGGGACAGGGAGTTGATTCACCCCTCCACTTT	TRBV20-1	-	TRBJ1-6	TRBD1
CASSLGGTAEAFF	TGTGCCAGCAGCTTAGGGGGGACAGCTGAAGCTTTCTTT	TRBV7-9	few	TRBJ1-1	TRBD1
CASSEFWGGDQPQHF	TGCGCCAGCAGTGAATTCTGGGGGGGGGATCAGCCCCAGCATTTT	TRBV10-2	-	TRBJ1-5	-